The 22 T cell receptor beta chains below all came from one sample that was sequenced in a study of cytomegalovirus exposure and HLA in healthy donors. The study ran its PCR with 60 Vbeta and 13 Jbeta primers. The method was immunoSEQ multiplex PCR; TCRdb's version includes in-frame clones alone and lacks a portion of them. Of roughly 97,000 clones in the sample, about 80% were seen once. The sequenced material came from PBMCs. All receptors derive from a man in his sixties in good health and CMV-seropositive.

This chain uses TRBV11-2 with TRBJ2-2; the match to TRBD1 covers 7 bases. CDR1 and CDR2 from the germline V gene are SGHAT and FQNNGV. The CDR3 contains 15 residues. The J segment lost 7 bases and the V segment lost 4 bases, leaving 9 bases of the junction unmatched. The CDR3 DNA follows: TGTGCCAGCAGCTCCTGGACAGGATCGATCGGGGAGCTGTTTTTT. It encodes CASSSWTGSIGELFF.

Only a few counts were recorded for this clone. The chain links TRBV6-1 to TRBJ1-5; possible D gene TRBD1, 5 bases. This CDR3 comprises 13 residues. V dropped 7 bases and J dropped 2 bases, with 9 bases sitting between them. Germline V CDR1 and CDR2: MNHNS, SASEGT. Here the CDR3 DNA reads TGTGCCAGCACTTCAGGGCGCAATCAGCCCCAGCATTTT. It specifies CASTSGRNQPQHF.

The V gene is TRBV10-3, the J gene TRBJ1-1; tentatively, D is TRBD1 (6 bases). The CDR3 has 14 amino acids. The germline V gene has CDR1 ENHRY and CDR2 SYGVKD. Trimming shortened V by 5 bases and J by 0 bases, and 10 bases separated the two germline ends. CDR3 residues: CAISNQGMNTEAFF. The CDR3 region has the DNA TGTGCCATCAGTAACCAGGGGATGAACACTGAAGCTTTCTTT.

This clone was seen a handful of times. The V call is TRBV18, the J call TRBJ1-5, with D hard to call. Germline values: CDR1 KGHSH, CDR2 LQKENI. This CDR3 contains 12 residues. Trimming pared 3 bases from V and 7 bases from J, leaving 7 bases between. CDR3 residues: CASSPPQQPQHF. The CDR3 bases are TGTGCCAGCTCACCCCCCCAGCAGCCCCAGCATTTT.

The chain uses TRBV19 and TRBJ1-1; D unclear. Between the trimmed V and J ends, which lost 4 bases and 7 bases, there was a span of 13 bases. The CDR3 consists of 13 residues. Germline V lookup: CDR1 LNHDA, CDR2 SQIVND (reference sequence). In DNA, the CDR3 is TGTGCCAGTAGTAACCGACGGGAGAGTGAAGCTTTCTTT. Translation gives CASSNRRESEAFF.

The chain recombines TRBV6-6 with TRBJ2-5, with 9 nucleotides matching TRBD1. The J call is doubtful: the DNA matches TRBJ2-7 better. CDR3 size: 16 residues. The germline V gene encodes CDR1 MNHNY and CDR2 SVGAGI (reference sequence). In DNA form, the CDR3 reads TGTGCCAGCAGTTACTCGAGACAGGGGGTCTCCTACGAGCAGTACTTC. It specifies CASSYSRQGVSYEQYF.

The CDR3 nucleotides read TGTGCCAGCAGTTTACGACAGGGATATAATTCACCCCTCCACTTT. Translation: CASSLRQGYNSPLHF. The rearrangement joins TRBV6-5 to TRBJ1-6; 7 bases fit TRBD1. Germline V gene sequence: CDR1 MNHEY, CDR2 SVGAGI. The V gene end was trimmed by 4 bases and the J gene end by 4 bases; junction bases not matched to a gene: 4. The CDR3 consists of 15 residues.

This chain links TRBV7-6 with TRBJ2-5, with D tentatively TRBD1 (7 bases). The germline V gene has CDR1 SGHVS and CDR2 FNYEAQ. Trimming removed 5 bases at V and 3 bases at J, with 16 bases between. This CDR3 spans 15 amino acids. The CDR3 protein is CASSQWGRGEETQYF. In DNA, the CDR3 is TGTGCCAGCAGCCAATGGGGCAGGGGGGAAGAGACCCAGTACTTC.

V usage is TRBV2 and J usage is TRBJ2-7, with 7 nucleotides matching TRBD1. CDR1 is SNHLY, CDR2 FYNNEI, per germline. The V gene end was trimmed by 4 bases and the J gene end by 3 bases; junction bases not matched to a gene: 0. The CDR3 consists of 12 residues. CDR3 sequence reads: CASSGQGYEQYF. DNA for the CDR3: TGTGCCAGCAGTGGACAGGGCTACGAGCAGTACTTC.

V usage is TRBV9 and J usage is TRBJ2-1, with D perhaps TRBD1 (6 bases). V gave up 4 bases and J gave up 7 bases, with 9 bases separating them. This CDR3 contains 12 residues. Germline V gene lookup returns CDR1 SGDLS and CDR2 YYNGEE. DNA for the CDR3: TGTGCCAGCAGCCCAGGGGTGAATGAGCAGTTCTTC. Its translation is CASSPGVNEQFF.

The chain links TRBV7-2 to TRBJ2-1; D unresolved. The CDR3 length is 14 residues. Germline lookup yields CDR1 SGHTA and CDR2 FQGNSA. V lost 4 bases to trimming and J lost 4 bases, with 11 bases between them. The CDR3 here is CASSSATGYNEQFF. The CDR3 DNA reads TGTGCCAGCAGCTCAGCAACGGGTTACAATGAGCAGTTCTTC.

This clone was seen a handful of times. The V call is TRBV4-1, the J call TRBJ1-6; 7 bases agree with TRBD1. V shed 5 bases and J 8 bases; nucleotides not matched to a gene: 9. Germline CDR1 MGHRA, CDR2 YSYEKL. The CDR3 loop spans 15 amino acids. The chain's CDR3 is CASSRGRGSDSPLHF. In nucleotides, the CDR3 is TGCGCCAGCAGCAGAGGCAGGGGGTCTGATTCACCCCTCCACTTT.

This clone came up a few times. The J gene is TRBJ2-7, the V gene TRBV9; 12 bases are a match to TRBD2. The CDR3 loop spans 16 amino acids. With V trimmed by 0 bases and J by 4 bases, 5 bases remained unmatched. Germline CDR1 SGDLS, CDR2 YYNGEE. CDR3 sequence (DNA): TGTGCCAGCAGCGTAGCTAGCGGGGGGGCGAGTTACGAGCAGTACTTC. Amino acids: CASSVASGGASYEQYF.

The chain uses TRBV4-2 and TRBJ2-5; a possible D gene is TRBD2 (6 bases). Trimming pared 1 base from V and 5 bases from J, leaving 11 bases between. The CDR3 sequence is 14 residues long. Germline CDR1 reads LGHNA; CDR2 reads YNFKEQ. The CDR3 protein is CASSQAGGDETQYF. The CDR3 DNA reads TGTGCCAGCAGCCAAGCCGGCGGGGATGAGACCCAGTACTTC.

This CDR3 is CASSSTNSYGYTF. As DNA, the CDR3 is TGCGCCAGCAGTTCTACCAATTCCTATGGCTACACCTTC. The chain joins TRBV5-1 to TRBJ1-2; D is unclear. V was shortened by 5 bases and J by 4 bases, with 12 bases between the two germline ends. Germline-derived CDR1 and CDR2 are SGHRS and YFSETQ. The CDR3 consists of 13 residues.

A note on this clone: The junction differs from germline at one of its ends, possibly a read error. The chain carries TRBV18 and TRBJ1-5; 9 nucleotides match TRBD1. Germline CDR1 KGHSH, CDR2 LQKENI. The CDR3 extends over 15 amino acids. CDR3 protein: CASSSGTGSNPPQHF. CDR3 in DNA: TGTGCCAGCTCATCCGGGACAGGGTCCAATCCGCCCCAGCATTTT.

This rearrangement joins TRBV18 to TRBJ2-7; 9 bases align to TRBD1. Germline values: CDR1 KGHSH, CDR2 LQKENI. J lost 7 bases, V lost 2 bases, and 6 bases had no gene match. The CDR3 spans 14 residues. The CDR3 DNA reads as TGTGCCAGCTCACCAGGGACAGGGTCGGGTGAGCAGTACTTC. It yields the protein CASSPGTGSGEQYF.

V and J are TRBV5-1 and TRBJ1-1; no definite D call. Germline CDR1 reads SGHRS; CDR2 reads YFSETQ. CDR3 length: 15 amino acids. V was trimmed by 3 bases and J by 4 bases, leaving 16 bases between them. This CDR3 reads CASSSLEGWGTEAFF. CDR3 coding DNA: TGCGCCAGCAGCTCCTTGGAGGGATGGGGCACTGAAGCTTTCTTT.

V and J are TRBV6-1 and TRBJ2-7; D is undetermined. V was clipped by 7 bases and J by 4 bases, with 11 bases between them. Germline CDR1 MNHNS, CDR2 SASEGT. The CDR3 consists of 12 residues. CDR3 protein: CASTLEEYEQYF. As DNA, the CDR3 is TGTGCCAGCACTTTAGAGGAATACGAGCAGTACTTC.

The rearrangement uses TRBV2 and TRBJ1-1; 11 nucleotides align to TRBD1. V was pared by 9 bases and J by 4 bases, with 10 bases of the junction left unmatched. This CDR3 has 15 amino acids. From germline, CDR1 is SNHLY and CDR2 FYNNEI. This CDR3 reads CASISGTGGPTEAFF. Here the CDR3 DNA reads TGTGCCAGTATATCCGGGACAGGGGGACCCACTGAAGCTTTCTTT.

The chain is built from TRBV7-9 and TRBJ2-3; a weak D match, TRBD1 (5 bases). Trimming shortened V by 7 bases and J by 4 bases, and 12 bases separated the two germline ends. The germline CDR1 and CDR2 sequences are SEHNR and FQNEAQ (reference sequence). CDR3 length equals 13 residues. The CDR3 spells CASTSLGADTQYF. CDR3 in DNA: TGTGCCAGCACAAGCTTAGGGGCAGATACGCAGTATTTT.

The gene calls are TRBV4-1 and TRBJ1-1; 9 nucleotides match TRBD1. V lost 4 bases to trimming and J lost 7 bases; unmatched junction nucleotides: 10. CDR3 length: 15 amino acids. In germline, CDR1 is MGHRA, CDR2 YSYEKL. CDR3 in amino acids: CASSPGQGTEYEAFF. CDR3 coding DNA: TGCGCCAGCAGCCCCGGACAGGGGACTGAGTATGAAGCTTTCTTT.